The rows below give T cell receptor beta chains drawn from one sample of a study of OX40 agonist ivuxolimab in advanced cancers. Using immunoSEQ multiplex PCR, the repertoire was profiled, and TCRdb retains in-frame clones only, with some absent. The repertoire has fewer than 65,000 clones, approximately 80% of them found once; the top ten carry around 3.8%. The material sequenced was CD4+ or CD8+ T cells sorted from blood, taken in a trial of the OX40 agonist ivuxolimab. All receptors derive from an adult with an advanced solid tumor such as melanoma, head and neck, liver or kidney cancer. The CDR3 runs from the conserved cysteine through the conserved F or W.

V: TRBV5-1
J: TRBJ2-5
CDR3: CASSLAALAGSETQYF

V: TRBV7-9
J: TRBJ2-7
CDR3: CASSFQGAEYEQYF

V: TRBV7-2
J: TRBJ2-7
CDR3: CASSSVYEQYF

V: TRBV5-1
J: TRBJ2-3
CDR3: CASSFLAGVSTDTQYF

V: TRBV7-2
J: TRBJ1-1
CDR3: CASSFKLGLRGGEAFF

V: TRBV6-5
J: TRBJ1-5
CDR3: CASSYGTVPPQPQHF

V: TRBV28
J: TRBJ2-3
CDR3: CASSIAGVDTQYF

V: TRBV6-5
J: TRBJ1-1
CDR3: CASSYDNRGNTEAFF

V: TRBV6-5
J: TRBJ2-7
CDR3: CASSYGDRGGEQYF

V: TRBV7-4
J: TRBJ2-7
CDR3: CASSLGVGQIYEQYF

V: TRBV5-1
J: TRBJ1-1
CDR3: CASSLDWVTEAFF

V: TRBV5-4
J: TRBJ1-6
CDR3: CASSLELTGGGSPLHF

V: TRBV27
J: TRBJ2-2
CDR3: CASSWSFVKSGNTGELFF

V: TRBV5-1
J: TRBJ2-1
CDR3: CASSSGWSAYNEQFF

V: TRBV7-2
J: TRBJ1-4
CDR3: CASSRGVANEKLFF

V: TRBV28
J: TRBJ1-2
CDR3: CASSLGRQGAYGYTF

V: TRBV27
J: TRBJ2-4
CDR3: CASSLLGATKNIQYF

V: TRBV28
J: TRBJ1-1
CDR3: CASIPGLNTEAFF

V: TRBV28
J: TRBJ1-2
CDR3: CASSPGLFSGYTF

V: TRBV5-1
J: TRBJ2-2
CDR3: CASSRTGSPGELFF

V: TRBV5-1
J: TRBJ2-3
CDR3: CASFQRGATDTQYF

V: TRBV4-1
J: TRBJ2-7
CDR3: CASSHHPQGMNRVGYEQYF

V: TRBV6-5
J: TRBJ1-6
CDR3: CASSYNRENSPLHF

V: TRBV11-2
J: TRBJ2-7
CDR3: CASSKDIGRQTYEQYF

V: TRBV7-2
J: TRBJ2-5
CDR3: CASSLGPVRETQYF

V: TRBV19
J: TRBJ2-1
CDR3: CASSLRWGSGSPHEQFF

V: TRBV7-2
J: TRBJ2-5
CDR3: CASRGQGGRETQYF

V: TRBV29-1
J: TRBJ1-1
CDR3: CSASDSEAFF

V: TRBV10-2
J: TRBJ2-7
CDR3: CASTQIRQGGEQYF

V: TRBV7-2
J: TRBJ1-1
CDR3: CASDGAVLLGTEAFF

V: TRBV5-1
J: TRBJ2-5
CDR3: CASSFLAGAVETQYF

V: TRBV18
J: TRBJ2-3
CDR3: CASSSKQVPTDTQYF

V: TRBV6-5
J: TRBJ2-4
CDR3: CASRGAGVPIQYF

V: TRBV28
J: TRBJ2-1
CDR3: CASSRGVSFTDNEQFF

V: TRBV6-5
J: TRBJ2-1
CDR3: CASSFVAGGINEQFF

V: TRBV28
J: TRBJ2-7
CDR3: CASNPQGARNEQYF

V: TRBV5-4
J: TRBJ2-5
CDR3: CASSLPSGGETQYF

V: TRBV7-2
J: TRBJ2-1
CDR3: CASSLGVAREQFF

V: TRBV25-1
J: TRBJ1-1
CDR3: CASSEKQGANRDTEAFF

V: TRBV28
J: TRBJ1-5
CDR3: CASSPAWQPQHF

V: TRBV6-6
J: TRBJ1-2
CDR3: CASSIPGGPGYTF

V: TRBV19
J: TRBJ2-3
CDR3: CASSIGGADTQYF

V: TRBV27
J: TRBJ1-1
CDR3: CASSLRGGTVNTEAFF

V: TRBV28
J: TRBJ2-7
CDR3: CASSPFNLDRAYEQYF

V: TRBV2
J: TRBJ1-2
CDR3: CASSFQQGVYGYTF

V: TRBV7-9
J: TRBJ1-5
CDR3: CASSLNRVYNQPQHF

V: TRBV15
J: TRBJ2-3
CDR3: CATRVTDTQYF

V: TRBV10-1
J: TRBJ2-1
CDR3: CASSVSRVKINEQFF

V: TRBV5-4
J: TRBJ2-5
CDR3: CASSFGPSGAGETQYF

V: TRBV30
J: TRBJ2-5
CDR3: CAWKFLGSQETQYF

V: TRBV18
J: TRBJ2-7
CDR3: CASSPTLTQGGQYF

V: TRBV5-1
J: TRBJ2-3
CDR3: CASSLRGTDTQYF

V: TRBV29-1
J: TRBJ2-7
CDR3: CSVGGLEGAFEQYF

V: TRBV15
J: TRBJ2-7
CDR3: CATSRDASQAEQYF

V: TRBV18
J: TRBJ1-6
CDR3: CASSARQGNRNSPLHF